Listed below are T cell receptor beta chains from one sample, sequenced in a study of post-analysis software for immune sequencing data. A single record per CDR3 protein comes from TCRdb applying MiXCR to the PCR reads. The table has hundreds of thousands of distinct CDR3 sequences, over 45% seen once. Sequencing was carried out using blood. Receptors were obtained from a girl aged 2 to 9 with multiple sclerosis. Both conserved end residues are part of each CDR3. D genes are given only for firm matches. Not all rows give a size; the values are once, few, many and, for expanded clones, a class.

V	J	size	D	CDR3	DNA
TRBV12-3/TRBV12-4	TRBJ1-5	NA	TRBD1	CASSRTGRQPQHF	TGTGCCAGCAGTCGGACAGGTCGTCAGCCCCAGCATTTT
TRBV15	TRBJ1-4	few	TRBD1	CATSRDTSTGSLGTNEKLFF	TGTGCCACCAGCAGAGATACGTCGACAGGGTCCTTAGGGACTAATGAAAAACTGTTTTTT
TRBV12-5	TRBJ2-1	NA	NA	CASGLPTAYNEQFF	TGTGCTAGTGGTTTGCCCACAGCCTACAATGAGCAGTTCTTC
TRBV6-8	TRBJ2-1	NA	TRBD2	CASSYVGLAGEGFF	TGTGCCAGCAGTTACGTTGGACTAGCGGGGGAGGGGTTCTTC
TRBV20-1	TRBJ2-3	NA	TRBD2	CSASEPTSETDTQYF	TGCAGTGCTAGCGAACCGACTAGCGAGACAGATACGCAGTATTTT
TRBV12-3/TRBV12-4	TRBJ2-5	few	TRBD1	CASRPGQGEWETQYF	TGTGCCAGCAGACCCGGACAGGGCGAGTGGGAGACCCAGTACTTC
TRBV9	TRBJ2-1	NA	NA	CASSVGGSAEQFF	TGTGCCAGCAGCGTAGGGGGGTCCGCTGAGCAGTTCTTC
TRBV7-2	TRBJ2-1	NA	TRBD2	CASSWASGRLNEQFF	TGTGCCAGCAGCTGGGCTAGCGGGAGGCTCAATGAGCAGTTCTTC
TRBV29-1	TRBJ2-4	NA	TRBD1	CSTPGTSDRSQYF	TGCAGCACTCCCGGGACATCGGACAGGTCCCAGTACTTC
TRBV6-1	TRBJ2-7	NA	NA	CASSELDSTYEQYF	TGTGCCAGCAGTGAATTGGACAGCACCTACGAGCAGTACTTC
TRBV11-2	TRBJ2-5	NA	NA	CASSRAGYRETQYF	TGTGCCAGCAGCCGCGCGGGGTATCGAGAGACCCAGTACTTC
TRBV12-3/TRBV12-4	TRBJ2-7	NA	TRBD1	CASSFDRGPYEQYF	TGTGCCAGCAGTTTCGACAGGGGCCCCTACGAGCAGTACTTC
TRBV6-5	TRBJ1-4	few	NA	CASSYSTGEKLFF	TGTGCCAGCAGTTACTCGACTGGGGAAAAACTGTTTTTT
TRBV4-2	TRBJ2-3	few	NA	CASSQDGPLTDTQYF	TGTGCCAGCAGCCAAGATGGACCATTGACAGATACGCAGTATTTT
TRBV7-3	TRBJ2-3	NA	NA	CASSFGTVLGNTQYF	TGTGCCAGCAGCTTCGGGACTGTTCTCGGAAATACGCAGTATTTT
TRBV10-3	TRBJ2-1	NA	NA	CAIRGSSYNEQFF	TGTGCCATCCGGGGGAGCTCCTACAATGAGCAGTTCTTC
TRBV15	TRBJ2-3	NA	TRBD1	CATSSSYVGTGTADTQYF	TGTGCCACCAGCAGCTCATACGTCGGGACAGGGACGGCAGATACGCAGTATTTT
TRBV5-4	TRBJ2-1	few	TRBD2	CASSLKAGAGNEQFF	TGTGCCAGCAGCTTGAAAGCGGGGGCGGGCAATGAGCAGTTCTTC
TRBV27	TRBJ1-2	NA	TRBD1	CASKIGQGYGYTF	TGTGCCAGCAAGATAGGACAGGGCTATGGCTACACCTTC
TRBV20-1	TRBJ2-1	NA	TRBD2	CSATRAGTYNEQFF	TGCAGTGCTACCAGAGCGGGAACTTACAATGAGCAGTTCTTC
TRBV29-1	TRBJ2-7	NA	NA	CSVEKAEGATYDEQYF	TGCAGCGTTGAAAAGGCGGAGGGTGCAACATACGACGAGCAGTACTTC
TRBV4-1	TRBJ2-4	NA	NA	CANSHPTGYGAKNIQYF	TGCGCCAACAGCCACCCCACAGGATACGGGGCCAAAAACATTCAGTACTTC
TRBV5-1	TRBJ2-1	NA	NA	CASSTGTDEQFF	TGCGCCAGCAGCACCGGGACGGATGAGCAGTTCTTC
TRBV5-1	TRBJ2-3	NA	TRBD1	CASRSGTGGLTQYF	TGCGCCAGCAGATCCGGGACAGGGGGGTTGACGCAGTATTTT
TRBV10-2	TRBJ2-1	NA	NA	CASSESYGTPRWDNEQFF	TGCGCCAGCAGTGAGTCTTATGGGACACCCCGATGGGACAATGAGCAGTTCTTC
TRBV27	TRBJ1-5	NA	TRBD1	CASSDRVRLLSNQPQHF	TGTGCCAGCAGTGACAGGGTGCGGCTCCTGAGCAATCAGCCCCAGCATTTT
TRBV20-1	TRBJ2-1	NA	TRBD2	CSAPTSGGTGDEQFF	TGCAGTGCTCCGACTAGCGGGGGTACGGGCGATGAGCAGTTCTTC
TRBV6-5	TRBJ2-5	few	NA	CASSYRTGSKETQYF	TGTGCCAGCAGTTACCGCACCGGGAGCAAAGAGACCCAGTACTTC
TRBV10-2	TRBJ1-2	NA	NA	CASSVEGFYGYTF	TGCGCCAGCAGTGTAGAGGGATTCTATGGCTACACCTTC
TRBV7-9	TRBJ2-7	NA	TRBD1	CASSLKGQDSYEQYF	TGTGCCAGCAGCCTTAAGGGACAGGACTCCTACGAGCAGTACTTC
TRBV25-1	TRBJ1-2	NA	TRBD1	CASGEGQPYGYTF	TGTGCCAGCGGAGAGGGACAGCCCTATGGCTACACCTTC
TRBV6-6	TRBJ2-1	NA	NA	CASSGSHHEQFF	TGTGCCAGCAGCGGTAGCCACCATGAGCAGTTCTTC
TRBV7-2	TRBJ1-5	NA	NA	CASSFQGAGNNQPQHF	TGTGCCAGCAGCTTTCAAGGGGCTGGGAACAATCAGCCCCAGCATTTT
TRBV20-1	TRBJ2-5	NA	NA	CSAREDGVQETQYF	TGCAGTGCTAGAGAGGACGGGGTCCAAGAGACCCAGTACTTC
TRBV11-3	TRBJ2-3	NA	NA	CASRKLGGASTDTQYF	TGTGCCAGCAGGAAGCTTGGGGGGGCAAGCACAGATACGCAGTATTTT
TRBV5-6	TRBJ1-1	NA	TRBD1	CASSRDSVMNTEAFF	TGTGCCAGCAGCCGGGACAGCGTGATGAACACTGAAGCTTTCTTT
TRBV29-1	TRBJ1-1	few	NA	CSVDKRVMNTEAFF	TGCAGCGTTGATAAACGGGTCATGAACACTGAAGCTTTCTTT
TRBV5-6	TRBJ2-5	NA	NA	CASSLGDRTQYF	TGTGCCAGCAGCTTGGGCGACCGGACCCAGTACTTC
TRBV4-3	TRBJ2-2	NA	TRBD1	CASSLTDRGLNTGELFF	TGCGCCAGCAGCCTAACCGACAGGGGGCTTAACACCGGGGAGCTGTTTTTT
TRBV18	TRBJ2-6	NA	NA	CASSSSWGDNVLTF	TGTGCCAGCTCATCTTCCTGGGGGGACAACGTCCTGACTTTC
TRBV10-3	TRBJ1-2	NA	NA	CAISSGTERYGYTF	TGTGCCATCTCCTCCGGGACGGAGCGCTATGGCTACACCTTC
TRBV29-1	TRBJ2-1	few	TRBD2	CSVSSGSINEQFF	TGCAGCGTTTCCAGCGGGAGTATCAATGAGCAGTTCTTC
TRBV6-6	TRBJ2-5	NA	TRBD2	CASNLGGASGGMETQYF	TGTGCCAGCAACCTGGGGGGGGCTAGCGGGGGGATGGAGACCCAGTACTTC